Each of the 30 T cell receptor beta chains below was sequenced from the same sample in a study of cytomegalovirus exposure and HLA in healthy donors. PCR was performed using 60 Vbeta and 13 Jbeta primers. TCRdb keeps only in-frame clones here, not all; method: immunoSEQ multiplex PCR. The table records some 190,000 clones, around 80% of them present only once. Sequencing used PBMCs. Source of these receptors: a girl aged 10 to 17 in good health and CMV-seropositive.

This chain's CDR3 is CASSMFVQTYEQYF. CDR3 DNA sequence: TGTGCCAGTAGTATGTTCGTCCAGACCTACGAGCAGTACTTC. The chain combines TRBV19 with TRBJ2-7, with no clear D. Trimming stripped 3 bases from V and 2 bases from J, with 11 bases between. Germline CDR1 reads LNHDA; CDR2 reads SQIVND (reference sequence). The CDR3 is 14 residues long.

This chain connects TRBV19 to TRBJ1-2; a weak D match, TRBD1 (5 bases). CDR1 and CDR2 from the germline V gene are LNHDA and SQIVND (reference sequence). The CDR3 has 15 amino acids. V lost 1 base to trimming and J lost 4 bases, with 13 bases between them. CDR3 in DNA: TGTGCCAGTAGTATAGCAGGGATAAGAAGCTATGGCTACACCTTC. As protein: CASSIAGIRSYGYTF.

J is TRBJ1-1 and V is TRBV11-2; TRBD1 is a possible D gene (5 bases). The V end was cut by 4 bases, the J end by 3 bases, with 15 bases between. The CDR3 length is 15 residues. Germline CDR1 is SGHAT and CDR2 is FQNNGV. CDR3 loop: CASSSGRTGDTEAFF. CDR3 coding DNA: TGTGCCAGCAGCTCTGGGCGTACAGGAGACACTGAAGCTTTCTTT. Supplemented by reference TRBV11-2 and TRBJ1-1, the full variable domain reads EAGVAQSPRYKIIEKRQSVAFWCNPISGHATLYWYQQILGQGPKLLIQFQNNGVVDDSQLPKDRFSAERLKGVDSTLKIQPAKLEDSAVYLCASSSGRTGDTEAFFGQGTRLTVV.

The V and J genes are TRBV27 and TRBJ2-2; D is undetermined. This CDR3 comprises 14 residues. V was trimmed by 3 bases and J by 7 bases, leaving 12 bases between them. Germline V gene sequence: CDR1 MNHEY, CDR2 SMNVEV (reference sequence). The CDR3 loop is CASSFIASGGELFF. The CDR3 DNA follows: TGTGCCAGCAGTTTTATTGCTTCCGGCGGGGAGCTGTTTTTT.

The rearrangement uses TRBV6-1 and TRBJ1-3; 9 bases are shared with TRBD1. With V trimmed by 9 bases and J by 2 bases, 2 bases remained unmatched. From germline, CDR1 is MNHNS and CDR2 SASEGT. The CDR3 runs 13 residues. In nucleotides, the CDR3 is TGTGCCAGTGGGACAGGGACTGGAAACACCATATATTTT. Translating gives CASGTGTGNTIYF.

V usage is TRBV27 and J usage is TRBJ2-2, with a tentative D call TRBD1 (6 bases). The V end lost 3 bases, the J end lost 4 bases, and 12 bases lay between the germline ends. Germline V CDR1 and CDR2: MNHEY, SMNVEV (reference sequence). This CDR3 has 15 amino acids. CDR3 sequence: CASSFYTGSTGELFF. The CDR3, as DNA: TGTGCCAGCAGTTTTTATACAGGGTCCACCGGGGAGCTGTTTTTT.

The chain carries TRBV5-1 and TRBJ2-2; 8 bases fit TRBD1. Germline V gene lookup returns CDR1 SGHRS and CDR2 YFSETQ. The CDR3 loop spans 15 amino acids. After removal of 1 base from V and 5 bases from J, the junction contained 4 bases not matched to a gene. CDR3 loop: CASSLYRGSTGELFF. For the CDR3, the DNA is TGCGCCAGCAGCTTGTACAGGGGGAGTACCGGGGAGCTGTTTTTT. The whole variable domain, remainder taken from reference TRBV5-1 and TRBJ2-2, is KAGVTQTPRYLIKTRGQQVTLSCSPISGHRSVSWYQQTPGQGLQFLFEYFSETQRNKGNFPGRFSGRQFSNSRSEMNVSTLELGDSALYLCASSLYRGSTGELFFGEGSRLTVL.

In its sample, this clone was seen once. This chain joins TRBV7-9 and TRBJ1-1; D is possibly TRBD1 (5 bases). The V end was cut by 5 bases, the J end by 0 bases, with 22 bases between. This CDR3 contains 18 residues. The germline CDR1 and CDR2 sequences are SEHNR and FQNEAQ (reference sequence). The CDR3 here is CASSPALGGTSMNTEAFF. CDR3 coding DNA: TGTGCCAGCAGCCCAGCCTTAGGAGGGACTTCCATGAACACTGAAGCTTTCTTT.

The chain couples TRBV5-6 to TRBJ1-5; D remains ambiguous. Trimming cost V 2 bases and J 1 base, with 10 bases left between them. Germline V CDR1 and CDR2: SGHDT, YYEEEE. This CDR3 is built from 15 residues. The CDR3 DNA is TGTGCCAGCAGCTTCGCCGGCAGGAGCAATCAGCCCCAGCATTTT. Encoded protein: CASSFAGRSNQPQHF.

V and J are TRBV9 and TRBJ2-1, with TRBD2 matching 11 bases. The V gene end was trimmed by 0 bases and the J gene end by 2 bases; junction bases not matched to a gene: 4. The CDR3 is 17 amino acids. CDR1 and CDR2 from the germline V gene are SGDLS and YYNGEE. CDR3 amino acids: CASSVERGLAAYNEQFF. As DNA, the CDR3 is TGTGCCAGCAGCGTAGAGCGGGGACTAGCGGCCTACAATGAGCAGTTCTTC.

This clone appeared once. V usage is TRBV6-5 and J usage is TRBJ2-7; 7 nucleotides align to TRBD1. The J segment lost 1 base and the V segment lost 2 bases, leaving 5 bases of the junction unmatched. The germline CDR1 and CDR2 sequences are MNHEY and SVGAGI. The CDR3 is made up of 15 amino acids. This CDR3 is CASSYRTGESYEQYF. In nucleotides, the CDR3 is TGTGCCAGCAGTTACAGGACAGGAGAGTCCTACGAGCAGTACTTC.

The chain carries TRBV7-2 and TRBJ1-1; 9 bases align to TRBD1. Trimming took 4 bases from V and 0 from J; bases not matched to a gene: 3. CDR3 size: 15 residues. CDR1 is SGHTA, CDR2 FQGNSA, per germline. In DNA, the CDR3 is TGTGCCAGCAGCTCCAGGGACAGGGTGAACACTGAAGCTTTCTTT. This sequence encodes CASSSRDRVNTEAFF.

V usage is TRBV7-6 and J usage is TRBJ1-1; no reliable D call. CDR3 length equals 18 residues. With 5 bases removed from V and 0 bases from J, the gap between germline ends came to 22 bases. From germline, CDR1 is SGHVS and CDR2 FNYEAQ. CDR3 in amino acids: CASSPSQAVLGVNTEAFF. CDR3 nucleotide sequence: TGTGCCAGCAGCCCCTCTCAGGCCGTCCTCGGGGTGAACACTGAAGCTTTCTTT.

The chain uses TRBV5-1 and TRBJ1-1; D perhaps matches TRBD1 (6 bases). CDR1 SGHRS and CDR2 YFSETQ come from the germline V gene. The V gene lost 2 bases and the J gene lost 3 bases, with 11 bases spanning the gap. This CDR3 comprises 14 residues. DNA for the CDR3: TGCGCCAGCAGCTTTCGAGGGGGGGACACTGAAGCTTTCTTT. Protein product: CASSFRGGDTEAFF.

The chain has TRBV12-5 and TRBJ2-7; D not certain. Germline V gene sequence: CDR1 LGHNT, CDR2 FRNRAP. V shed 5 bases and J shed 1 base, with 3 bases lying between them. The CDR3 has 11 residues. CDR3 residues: CASGTSYEQYF. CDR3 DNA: TGTGCTAGTGGTACTTCCTACGAGCAGTACTTC.

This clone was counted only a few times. The CDR3 DNA follows: TGTGCCAGCAGTTGGGACAGGGAAAAACTGTTTTTT. Translation gives CASSWDREKLFF. This chain joins TRBV6-5 and TRBJ1-4; TRBD1 matches 8 bases. The CDR3 length is 12 residues. J gave up 8 bases and V 4 bases, and 0 bases lay outside the gene matches. Germline CDR1 reads MNHEY; CDR2 reads SVGAGI.

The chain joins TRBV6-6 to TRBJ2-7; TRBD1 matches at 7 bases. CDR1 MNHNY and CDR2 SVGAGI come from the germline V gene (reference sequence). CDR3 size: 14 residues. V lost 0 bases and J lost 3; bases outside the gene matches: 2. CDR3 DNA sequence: TGTGCCAGCAGTTACTCGACAGGGATCTACGAGCAGTACTTC. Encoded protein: CASSYSTGIYEQYF.

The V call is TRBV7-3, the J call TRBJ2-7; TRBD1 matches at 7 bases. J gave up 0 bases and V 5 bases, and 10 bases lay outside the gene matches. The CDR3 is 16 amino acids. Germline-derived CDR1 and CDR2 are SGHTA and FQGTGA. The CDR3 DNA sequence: TGTGCCAGCAGCCCCGTTGCAGGGGGTAGCTCCTACGAGCAGTACTTC. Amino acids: CASSPVAGGSSYEQYF.

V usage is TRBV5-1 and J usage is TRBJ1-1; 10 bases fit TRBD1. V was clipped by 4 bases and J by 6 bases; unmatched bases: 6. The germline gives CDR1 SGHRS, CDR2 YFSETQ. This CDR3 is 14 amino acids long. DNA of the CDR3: TGCGCCAGCAGCCAGGACAGGGGGGTCCCTGAAGCTTTCTTT. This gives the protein CASSQDRGVPEAFF.

This chain's CDR3 is CASSPRTDGNEQFF. CDR3 DNA: TGCGCCAGCAGCCCTCGGACTGACGGCAATGAGCAGTTCTTC. V usage is TRBV4-3 and J usage is TRBJ2-1, with D perhaps TRBD2 (5 bases). Germline V lookup: CDR1 LGHNA, CDR2 YSLEER. Trimming cost V 4 bases and J 6 bases, with 13 bases left between them. This CDR3 is built from 14 residues.

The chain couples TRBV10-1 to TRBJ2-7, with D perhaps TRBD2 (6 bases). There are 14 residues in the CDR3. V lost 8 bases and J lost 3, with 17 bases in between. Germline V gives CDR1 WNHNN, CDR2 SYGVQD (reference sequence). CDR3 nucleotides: TGCGCCAGCGCCCCCGGAGGGGACCACTACGAGCAGTACTTC. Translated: CASAPGGDHYEQYF.

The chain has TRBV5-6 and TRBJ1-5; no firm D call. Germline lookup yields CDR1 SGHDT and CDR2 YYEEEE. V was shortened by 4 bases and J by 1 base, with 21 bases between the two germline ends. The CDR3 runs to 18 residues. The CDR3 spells CASSLGSYSGPSNQPQHF. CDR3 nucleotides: TGTGCCAGCAGCCTGGGGTCATATTCGGGTCCCAGCAATCAGCCCCAGCATTTT. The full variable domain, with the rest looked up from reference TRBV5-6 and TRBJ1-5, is DAGVTQSPTHLIKTRGQQVTLRCSPKSGHDTVSWYQQALGQGPQFIFQYYEEEERQRGNFPDRFSGHQFPNYSSELNVNALLLGDSALYLCASSLGSYSGPSNQPQHFGDGTRLSIL.

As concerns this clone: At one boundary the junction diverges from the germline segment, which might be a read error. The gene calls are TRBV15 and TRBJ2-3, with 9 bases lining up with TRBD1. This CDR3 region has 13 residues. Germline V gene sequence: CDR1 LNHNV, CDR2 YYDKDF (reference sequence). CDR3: CATSKSSGTGSNF. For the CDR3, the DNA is TGTGCCACCAGCAAATCTTCCGGGACAGGGTCAAATTTT.

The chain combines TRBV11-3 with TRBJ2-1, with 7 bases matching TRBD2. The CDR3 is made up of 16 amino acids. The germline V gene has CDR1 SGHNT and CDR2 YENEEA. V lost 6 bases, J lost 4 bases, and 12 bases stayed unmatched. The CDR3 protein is CASSQTAVAGYNEQFF. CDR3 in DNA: TGTGCCAGCAGTCAAACGGCGGTAGCGGGTTACAATGAGCAGTTCTTC.

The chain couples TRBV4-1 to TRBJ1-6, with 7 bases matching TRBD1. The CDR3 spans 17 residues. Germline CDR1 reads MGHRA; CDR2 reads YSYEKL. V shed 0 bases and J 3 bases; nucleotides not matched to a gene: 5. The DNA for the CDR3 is TGCGCCAGCAGCCAAGATGCCGGGACAGACTATAATTCACCCCTCCACTTT. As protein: CASSQDAGTDYNSPLHF.

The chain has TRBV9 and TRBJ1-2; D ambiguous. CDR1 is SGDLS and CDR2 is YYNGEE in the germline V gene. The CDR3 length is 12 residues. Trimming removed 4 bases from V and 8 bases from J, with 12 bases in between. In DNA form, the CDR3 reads TGTGCCAGCAGCCCCCACTGGGAGGGCTACACCTTC. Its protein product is CASSPHWEGYTF.

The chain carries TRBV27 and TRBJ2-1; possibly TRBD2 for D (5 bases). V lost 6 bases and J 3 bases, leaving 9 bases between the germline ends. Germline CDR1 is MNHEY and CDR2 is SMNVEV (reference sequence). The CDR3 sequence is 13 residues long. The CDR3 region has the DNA TGTGCCAGCAGGACTACCAACTACAATGAGCAGTTCTTC. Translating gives CASRTTNYNEQFF.

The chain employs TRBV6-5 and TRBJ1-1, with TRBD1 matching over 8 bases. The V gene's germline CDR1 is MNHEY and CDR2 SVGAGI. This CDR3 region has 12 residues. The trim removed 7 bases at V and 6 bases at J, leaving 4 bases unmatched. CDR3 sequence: CASTQTGAEAFF. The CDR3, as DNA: TGTGCCAGCACTCAGACAGGGGCTGAAGCTTTCTTT.

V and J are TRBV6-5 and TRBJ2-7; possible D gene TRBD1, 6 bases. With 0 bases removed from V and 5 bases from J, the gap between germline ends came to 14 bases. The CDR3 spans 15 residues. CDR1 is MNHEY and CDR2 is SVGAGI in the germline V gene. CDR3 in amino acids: CASSYSSQGVHEQYF. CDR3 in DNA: TGTGCCAGCAGTTACTCGTCACAGGGAGTCCACGAGCAGTACTTC.

Here the CDR3 reads CASSLWDRVTNEKLFF. The CDR3 DNA follows: TGTGCCAGCAGCTTGTGGGACAGGGTAACTAATGAAAAACTGTTTTTT. V is TRBV5-8 and J is TRBJ1-4; 9 positions agree with TRBD1. Trimming cost V 1 base and J 1 base; bases outside gene matches: 2. Germline CDR1 SGHTS, CDR2 YDEGEE. The CDR3 has 16 residues. Combining the CDR3 with reference TRBV5-8 and TRBJ1-4 gives the whole variable domain EAGVTQSPTHLIKTRGQQATLRCSPISGHTSVYWYQQALGLGLQFLLWYDEGEERNRGNFPPRFSGRQFPNYSSELNVNALELEDSALYLCASSLWDRVTNEKLFFGSGTQLSVL.